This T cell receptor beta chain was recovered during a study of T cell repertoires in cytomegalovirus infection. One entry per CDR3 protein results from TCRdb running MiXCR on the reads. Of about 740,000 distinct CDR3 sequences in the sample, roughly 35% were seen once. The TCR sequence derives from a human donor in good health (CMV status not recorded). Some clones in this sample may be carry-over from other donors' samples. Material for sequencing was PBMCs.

The CDR3 nucleotides read TGTGCCAGCAGTAAACCGGGACAATCGATCTACGAGCAGTACTTC. Protein: CASSKPGQSIYEQYF. The chain is built from TRBV27 and TRBJ2-7, with a weak D call TRBD1 (6 bases). Trimming stripped 5 bases from V and 3 bases from J, with 17 bases between. Germline CDR1 and CDR2: MNHEY and SMNVEV (reference sequence). This CDR3 is 15 amino acids long.